The T cell receptor beta chain under discussion was sequenced for a study of CD8+CD57+ T cells in acquired aplastic anemia. Study at large: Average DNA yield from sorted CD4+ and CD8+ cells was roughly 3 ug.

Study-wide results and limits: Patients and controls had in common 25 to 30 CD8+ CDR3 sequences.

TCR beta VDJ combinations and CDR3 sequences were profiled from genomic DNA. MiXCR, run by TCRdb on the reads, gives a single entry per CDR3 protein. The profile shows just over 150,000 distinct CDR3 sequences, 40% to 60% of them singletons. The CDR3 sequence is 16 residues long. V shed 4 bases and J 5 bases; nucleotides not matched to a gene: 9. Germline V gives CDR1 ENHRY, CDR2 SYGVKD. Patients selected for sequencing had displayed CD8+CD57+ cell expansion by flow cytometry. Comment on this clonotype: The antigen remains unidentified.

The sequence was obtained from a human donor with aplastic anemia. The sequenced material came from sorted CD4+, CD8+, or CD8+CD57+ T cells (not recorded which) from PBMCs. This chain joins TRBV10-3 and TRBJ2-3, with 10 bases aligning to TRBD2. This chain's CDR3 is CAISGQKAGGLDTQYF. The CDR3 nucleotides read TGTGCCATCAGTGGGCAAAAAGCGGGGGGGCTAGATACGCAGTATTTT.